This T cell receptor (beta chain) was sequenced for a study of spatial heterogeneity in lung cancer. Turning to the study itself: Across the raw uncorrected reads, a unique TCR and UMI combination was observed, on average, more than ten times.

Trimming removed 4 bases at V and 5 bases at J, with 8 bases between. The V gene's germline CDR1 is MNHEY and CDR2 SVGEGT. The CDR3 is 13 amino acids. TCRdb re-called the 5' RACE reads through MiXCR, storing one row per CDR3 protein. The table lists more than 2,500 distinct CDR3 sequences, 15% to 20% of them singletons. Time point reported: sample taken at primary tumor resection. Samples were donated by 72 untreated early-stage non-small cell lung cancer patients. Sequencing covered unsorted whole RNA taken from tumor, nontumor lung or frozen PBMC. The chain employs TRBV6-2 or TRBV6-3 and TRBJ2-2; TRBD1 is a possible D gene (6 bases). The receptor comes from a female donor with early-stage non-small cell lung cancer. The specimen comprised normal lung tissue next to the tumor, sampled at surgery. The CDR3 DNA follows: TGTGCCAGCAGTTTTCAGGGGACCGGGGAGCTGTTTTTT. Translation: CASSFQGTGELFF.